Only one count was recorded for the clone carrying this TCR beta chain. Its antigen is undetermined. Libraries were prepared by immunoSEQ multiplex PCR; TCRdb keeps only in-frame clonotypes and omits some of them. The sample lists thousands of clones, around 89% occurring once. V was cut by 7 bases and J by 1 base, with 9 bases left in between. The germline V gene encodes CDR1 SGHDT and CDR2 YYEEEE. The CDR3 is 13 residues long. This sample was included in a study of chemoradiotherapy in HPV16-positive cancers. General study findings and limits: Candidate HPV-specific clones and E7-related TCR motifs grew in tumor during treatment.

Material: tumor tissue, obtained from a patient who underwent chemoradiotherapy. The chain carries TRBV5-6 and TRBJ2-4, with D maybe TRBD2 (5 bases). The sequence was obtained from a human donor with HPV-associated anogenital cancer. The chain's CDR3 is CASGGKAKNIQYF. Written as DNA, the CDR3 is TGTGCCAGCGGAGGAAAGGCCAAAAACATTCAGTACTTC.